The clone carrying this T cell receptor beta chain was detected only a few times. No antigen is known for it. These data belong to a study of Ad26.COV2.S vaccination and SARS-CoV-2 variants. Overall study findings and caveats: Spike-specific responses of CD8+ and CD4+ T cells were reported to display substantial breadth after vaccination. Ad26.COV2.S recipients had broader spike-specific TCRs (P = 0.0014). Participants given vaccine showed non-spike TCR breadth similar to that of placebo recipients.

Some clones are missing from TCRdb's copy, which holds only in-frame ones; the method was immunoSEQ multiplex PCR. The data hold more than 120,000 clones, with roughly 89% observed a single time. This CDR3 comprises 16 residues. J lost 2 bases, V lost 5 bases, and 10 bases had no gene match. Germline-derived CDR1 and CDR2 are MDHEN and SYDVKM. Specimen: peripheral blood, collected after recovery from COVID-19. The sequence was obtained from a human donor who had recovered from COVID-19. V usage is TRBV28 and J usage is TRBJ2-7; 9 bases are a match to TRBD1. CDR3 sequence (DNA): TGTGCCAGCAGTCTCGGGGGGACAGGGCCCCCCTACGAGCAGTACTTC. It is translated as CASSLGGTGPPYEQYF.